This T cell receptor beta chain was documented in a study of identical twins. Study results and caveats: Abundant cord blood beta clonotypes carried fewer insertions; memory repertoires showed none.

In TCRdb, the 5' RACE reads were re-called with MiXCR into one record per CDR3 protein. This sample carries about 480,000 distinct CDR3 sequences, more than 13% of them seen once, and the ten largest clones take about 0.52%. A note on this clonotype: Antigen specificity is unknown.

This sample also belongs to another study, concerning yellow fever vaccine responses in identical twins.

This TCR was sampled from a woman aged 18-29 years in good health. Sequenced input: CD4+ T cells sorted from blood.

CDR3 in amino acids: CASSLVGTQYNEQFF. The CDR3, as DNA: TGTGCCAGCAGCTTAGTCGGGACCCAATACAATGAGCAGTTCTTC. The V call is TRBV7-9, the J call TRBJ2-1; D may be TRBD1 or TRBD2 (5 bases each). Germline assignment: CDR1 SEHNR and CDR2 FQNEAQ (reference sequence). The CDR3 runs to 15 residues. With 1 base removed from V and 4 bases from J, the gap between germline ends came to 11 bases.